These T cell receptor beta chains were read from a single sample in a study of blood T cell repertoires in COVID-19. The repertoire was sequenced with immunoSEQ multiplex PCR; TCRdb's copy has only in-frame clones and lacks some. This sample yields just under 65,000 clones, of which around 88% are seen a single time; roughly 6.7% belongs to the top ten. The specimen sequenced was peripheral blood. The receptors come from a human donor in a cohort sampled during active COVID-19. Both conserved end residues are part of each CDR3. Each record gives: V gene, CDR3 length, J gene, clone size, D gene, CDR3 DNA, CDR3 protein. A D gene is named only where the DNA matches it firmly. Clone size is given for some rows only: seen once, a few or many times, or a class if the clone is expanded.

>TRBV19|15|TRBJ2-7|NA|TRBD1
TGTGCCAGTAGGGATACCGGGACAGGGCCCTACGAGCAGTACTTC
CASRDTGTGPYEQYF
>TRBV6-5|14|TRBJ1-2|NA|NA
TGTGCCAGCAGTTACCGGGACACTTACTATGGCTACACCTTC
CASSYRDTYYGYTF
>TRBV9|14|TRBJ2-5|NA|TRBD2
TGTGCCAGCAGCGTGGCGGGAGTCCAAGAGACCCAGTACTTC
CASSVAGVQETQYF
>TRBV27|10|TRBJ2-7|few|NA
TGTGCCAGCAGATACTACGAGCAGTACTTC
CASRYYEQYF
>TRBV19|14|TRBJ1-5|NA|NA
TGTGCCAGTAGTATAGCGCAGGGGAATAGGCCCCAGCATTTT
CASSIAQGNRPQHF
>TRBV5-1|17|TRBJ1-3|NA|TRBD1
TGCGCCAGCAGCCCTACGCCTAGGGACAGCTCTGGAAACACCATATATTTT
CASSPTPRDSSGNTIYF
>TRBV10-3|14|TRBJ2-7|NA|NA
TGTGCCATCAGCATTACAGGGAGCTCCTACGAGCAGTACTTC
CAISITGSSYEQYF
>TRBV6-1|16|TRBJ2-4|NA|NA
TGTGCCAGCAGTGAACGGGTCCGCGGAGCGTCGGACATTCAGTACTTC
CASSERVRGASDIQYF
>TRBV9|16|TRBJ2-3|NA|TRBD2
TGTGCCAGCAGCCCTCCCCTAGCGGGAGGTATAGATACGCAGTATTTT
CASSPPLAGGIDTQYF
>TRBV21-1|11|TRBJ1-2|few|NA
TGTGCCAGCAGCAAGCGCGATGGCTACACCTTC
CASSKRDGYTF
>TRBV9|17|TRBJ2-2|medium-sized|TRBD1
TGTGCCAGCAGCGTAGGGGTTGACAGGGGGAACACCGGGGAGCTGTTTTTT
CASSVGVDRGNTGELFF
>TRBV18|13|TRBJ1-1|NA|NA
TGTGCCAGCTCACCACCGACATCCACGGGGGCTTTCTTT
CASSPPTSTGAFF
>TRBV6-1|15|TRBJ1-5|once|NA
TGTGCCAGCAGTGAAGAAAGGGGTGGGTATCAGCCCCAGCATTTT
CASSEERGGYQPQHF
>TRBV7-7|15|TRBJ2-7|few|NA
TGTGCTAGCACCAGGTATAGGGGAGGTTCCTACGAGCAGTACTTC
CASTRYRGGSYEQYF
>TRBV27|16|TRBJ2-7|NA|NA
TGTGCCAGCCGGCCCCAACCAAACCGGGACAACTACGAGCAGTACTTC
CASRPQPNRDNYEQYF
>TRBV7-2|14|TRBJ2-3|NA|TRBD2
TGTGCCAGCAAATATAGCGGGAGCACTGATACGCAGTATTTT
CASKYSGSTDTQYF
>TRBV19|17|TRBJ1-5|NA|TRBD1
TGTGCCAGTAGTCCTATACCCTCGGACAGGTCCAATCAGCCCCAGCATTTT
CASSPIPSDRSNQPQHF
>TRBV7-9|16|TRBJ2-5|NA|TRBD1
TGTGCCAGCAGCTTAAGAATGGGACAGCTCCCCCAGACCCAGTACTTC
CASSLRMGQLPQTQYF
>TRBV6-5|15|TRBJ2-3|NA|NA
TGTGCCAGCAGTCTAAGAAACAGAGCCACAGATACGCAGTATTTT
CASSLRNRATDTQYF
>TRBV20-1|15|TRBJ2-3|NA|TRBD2
TGCAGTGCTAGTTCCCTAGCGGGGGCCGCAGATACGCAGTATTTT
CSASSLAGAADTQYF
>TRBV6-6|15|TRBJ1-2|NA|TRBD1
TGTGCCAGCAGTCCCCAGGGGGCGCAGAACTATGGCTACACCTTC
CASSPQGAQNYGYTF
>TRBV3-1/TRBV3-2|16|TRBJ2-3|NA|NA
TGTGCCAGCAGCCAAGCCCGGACAGACCGCACAGATACGCAGTATTTT
CASSQARTDRTDTQYF
>TRBV5-1|14|TRBJ1-2|many|NA
TGCGCCAGCAGCTATACGGGACAAGACTATGGCTACACCTTC
CASSYTGQDYGYTF
>TRBV7-9|16|TRBJ2-1|NA|TRBD2
TGTGCCAGCAGCTTAGGACTAGCGAGCGATTACAATGAGCAGTTCTTC
CASSLGLASDYNEQFF
>TRBV3-1/TRBV3-2|17|TRBJ2-5|NA|TRBD2
TGTGCCAGCAGCCAAGGTCCACTAGCGGGGGGGCAAGAGACCCAGTACTTC
CASSQGPLAGGQETQYF